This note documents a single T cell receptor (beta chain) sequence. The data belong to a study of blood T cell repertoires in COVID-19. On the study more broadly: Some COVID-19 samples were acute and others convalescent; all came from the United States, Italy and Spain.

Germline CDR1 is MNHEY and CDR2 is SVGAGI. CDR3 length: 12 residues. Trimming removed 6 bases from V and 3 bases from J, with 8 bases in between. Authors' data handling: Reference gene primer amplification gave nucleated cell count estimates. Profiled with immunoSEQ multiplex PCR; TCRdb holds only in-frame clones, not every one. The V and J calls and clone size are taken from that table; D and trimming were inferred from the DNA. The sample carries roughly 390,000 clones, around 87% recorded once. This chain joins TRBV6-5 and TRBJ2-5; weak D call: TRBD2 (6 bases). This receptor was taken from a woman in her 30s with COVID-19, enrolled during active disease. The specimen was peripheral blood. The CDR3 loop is CASSRGKETQYF. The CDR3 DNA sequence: TGTGCCAGCAGCCGGGGGAAAGAGACCCAGTACTTC.